This T cell receptor (beta chain) was sequenced for a study of T-cell reconstitution after alpha-beta-depleted transplantation in children. Study findings and constraints: One year after transplant, T-cell counts and diversity came mostly from newly produced T cells.

This clonotype was observed a few times. Antigen: not known. V lost 6 bases to trimming and J lost 0 bases, with 12 bases between them. The germline CDR1 and CDR2 sequences are MNHEY and SMNVEV (reference sequence). CDR3 size: 16 residues. Preparation of the TCRbeta library was carried out with unique molecular identifiers. TCRdb fed the PCR reads into MiXCR, producing one record per CDR3 protein. The sample includes about 300,000 distinct CDR3 sequences, nearly 8% of them seen just once. The chain carries TRBV27 and TRBJ2-6; D is ambiguous. This clonotype originated in a female patient between 2 and 10 years old who had a stem cell transplant for Fanconi anemia, so the T cells may come from the graft donor. The sequenced sample was peripheral blood, obtained 360 days after TCRalphabeta/CD19-depleted stem cell transplant. The CDR3 reads CASSFLLHSGANVLTF. CDR3 DNA: TGTGCCAGCAGCTTTCTCCTCCACTCTGGGGCCAACGTCCTGACTTTC.